The present entry profiles one TCR beta chain with its context. Study processing details: How many nucleated cells were present was estimated from reference gene primer amplification. Assay: immunoSEQ multiplex PCR; the TCRdb copy retains only in-frame clones and omits some. The V and J calls and clone size come from that table; D and trimming were worked out from the DNA. The table records hundreds of thousands of clones, roughly 86% of them present only once. J lost 7 bases, V lost 3 bases, and 11 bases had no gene match. This CDR3 has 16 residues. CDR1 is MNHNS and CDR2 is SASEGT in the germline V gene. The data were taken from a study of blood T cell repertoires in COVID-19.

The V and J genes are TRBV6-1 and TRBJ2-5; 10 bases match TRBD1. The sequenced material came from PBMCs or T cells enriched from blood (not recorded which). This receptor was taken from a woman aged 40 to 50 with acute COVID-19. The CDR3 DNA reads TGTGCCAGCAGTGATGCCGGGACAGGGGACCGGTTGACCCAGTACTTC. Translated: CASSDAGTGDRLTQYF.